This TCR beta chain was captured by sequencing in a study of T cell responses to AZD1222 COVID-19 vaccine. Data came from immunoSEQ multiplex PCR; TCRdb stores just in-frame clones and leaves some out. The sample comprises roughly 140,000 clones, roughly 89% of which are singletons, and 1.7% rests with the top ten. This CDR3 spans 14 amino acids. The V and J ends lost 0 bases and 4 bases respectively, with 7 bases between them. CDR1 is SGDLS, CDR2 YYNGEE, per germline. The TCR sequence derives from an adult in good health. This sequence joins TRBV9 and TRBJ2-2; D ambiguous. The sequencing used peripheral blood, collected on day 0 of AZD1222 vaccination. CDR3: CASSVGRFTGELFF. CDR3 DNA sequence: TGTGCCAGCAGCGTAGGAAGGTTCACCGGGGAGCTGTTTTTT.